This TCR beta chain was sequenced in a study of cytotoxic CD8 clonotypes in ibrutinib-treated CLL. Worth noting for this clone: What it binds is unknown.

Looked up from germline, CDR1 is MDHEN and CDR2 is SYDVKM. This CDR3 is built from 14 residues. The V and J ends lost 5 bases and 6 bases, in that order; junction bases with no gene match: 7. Study-wide findings and caveats: Progressing patients had sampling times that differed from those of sustained-remission patients.

Data came from immunoSEQ multiplex PCR; TCRdb stores just in-frame clones and leaves some out. The sample has some 70,000 clones; just over 90% are singletons. This material consisted of PBMCs, taken after 12 months of ibrutinib treatment. V gene TRBV28 combines with J gene TRBJ2-3; 8 nucleotides align to TRBD2. The source of this sequence is a human donor with chronic lymphocytic leukemia. In nucleotides, the CDR3 is TGTGCCAGCAGTCCACGGACTAGCCCTGATACGCAGTATTTT. Residues: CASSPRTSPDTQYF. Supplemented by reference TRBV28 and TRBJ2-3, the full variable domain reads DVKVTQSSRYLVKRTGEKVFLECVQDMDHENMFWYRQDPGLGLRLIYFSYDVKMKEKGDIPEGYSVSREKKERFSLILESASTNQTSMYLCASSPRTSPDTQYFGPGTRLTVL.